This T cell receptor (beta chain) was sequenced during a study of T cell responses to AZD1222 COVID-19 vaccine. A word on this clone: Antigen unknown. Within the sample, other DNA sequences also encode this same CDR3.

J gave up 0 bases and V 3 bases, and 5 bases lay outside the gene matches. CDR3 length: 16 residues. CDR1 is LGHNA, CDR2 YSLEER, per germline. The assay was immunoSEQ multiplex PCR, and TCRdb's table has in-frame clones only and misses some. The table shows about 83,000 clones, with about 83% occurring only once. Study outcomes and limitations: A mostly white British donor set with more females was recruited, and clonal diversity was possibly underestimated. Sampled repertoires all dated from after the peak T cell response. Seropositive AZD1222 recipients at baseline numbered only five or six.

This receptor was identified in an adult in good health. Sequencing was performed on peripheral blood, taken on day 0 of AZD1222 vaccination. This sequence joins TRBV4-3 and TRBJ2-1, with 7 bases lining up with TRBD2. For the CDR3, the DNA is TGCGCCAGCAGCCAGGTCGGGGGGAGCTCCTACAATGAGCAGTTCTTC. It yields the protein CASSQVGGSSYNEQFF.